This T cell receptor beta chain was sequenced in a study of blood T cell repertoires in COVID-19. Study-level information: Sources were T cells, B-cell-depleted T cells, or PBMCs; the material itself was cDNA or gDNA.

Living in roughly 23 US areas, the participants were between roughly 18 and 90 years of age. Participant-given clinical history determined each cohort assignment. The CDR3 totals 21 residues. In the authors' methods: The authors estimated nucleated cell counts from reference gene primer amplification. Data came from immunoSEQ multiplex PCR; TCRdb stores just in-frame clones and leaves some out. Clone size and V and J calls were adopted from that table, with D and trimming inferred from the DNA. The repertoire holds around 340,000 clones, with more than 70% as singletons. The rearrangement joins TRBV21-1 to TRBJ2-1; the table's D call of TRBD1 was not tested on the DNA. TRBV21-1 is a documented pseudogene. The sequenced sample consisted of PBMCs or T cells enriched from blood (not recorded which). The TCR sequence derives from a woman younger than 45 who had been exposed to COVID-19. The CDR3 reads CASSNSQAKIPPGQRHNEQFF. The CDR3 DNA sequence: TGTGCCAGCAGCAACTCTCAGGCCAAAATACCCCCGGGACAAAGGCACAATGAGCAGTTCTTC.